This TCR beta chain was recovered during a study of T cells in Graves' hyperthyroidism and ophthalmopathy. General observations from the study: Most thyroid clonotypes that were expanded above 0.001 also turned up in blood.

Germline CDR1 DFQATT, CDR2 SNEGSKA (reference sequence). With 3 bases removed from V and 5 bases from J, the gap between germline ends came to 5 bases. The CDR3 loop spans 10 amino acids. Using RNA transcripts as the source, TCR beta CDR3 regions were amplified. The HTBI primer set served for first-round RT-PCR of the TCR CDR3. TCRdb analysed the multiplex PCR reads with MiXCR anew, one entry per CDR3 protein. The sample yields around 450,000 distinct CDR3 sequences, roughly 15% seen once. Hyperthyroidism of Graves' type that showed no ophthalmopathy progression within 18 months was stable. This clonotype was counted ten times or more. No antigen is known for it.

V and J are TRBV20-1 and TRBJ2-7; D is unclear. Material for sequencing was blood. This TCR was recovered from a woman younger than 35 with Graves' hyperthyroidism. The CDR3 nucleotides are TGCAGTGCTAGCGTTAACGAGCAGTACTTC. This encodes CSASVNEQYF.